This T cell receptor beta chain was captured in a study of T cell clonality in common variable immunodeficiency. This clone was seen a few times. Some clones are missing from TCRdb's copy, which holds only in-frame ones; the method was immunoSEQ multiplex PCR. This repertoire holds some 44,000 clones, and none appear only once. This sequence originates from a person between 18 and 75 years old in good health. Sequencing input: peripheral blood mononuclear cells.

CDR3 protein: CASSFQRGCYEQYF. The part of the CDR3 DNA that was read is TGTGCCAGCAGTTTCCAGCGGGGGTGTTACGAG. The chain couples TRBV6-2 or TRBV6-3 to TRBJ2-7, with 8 positions matching TRBD2. The missing CDR3 end, 3 residues past where the read stops, is filled in from the germline J gene. Germline CDR1 reads MNHEY; CDR2 reads SVGEGT. V was clipped by 4 bases and J by 4 bases; unmatched bases: 6. The CDR3 consists of 14 residues.